The 21 T cell receptor beta chains presented below share a single source sample, sequenced in a study of CD8 T cells in Susac syndrome. cDNA came from roughly 0.47 to 1 ug RNA primed by random hexamers. TCRdb called the immunoSEQ multiplex PCR reads again in MiXCR, with one record for every CDR3 protein. The table shows nearly 70,000 distinct CDR3 sequences, with around 93% occurring only once. Sequencing used CD8+ T cells from PBMCs. The source of these receptors is a human donor in good health.

The chain recombines TRBV20-1 with TRBJ2-7, with TRBD1 matching over 7 bases. The CDR3 is 13 residues long. V shed 5 bases, J shed 0 bases, and the junction held 4 bases outside the gene matches. Germline V gene lookup returns CDR1 DFQATT and CDR2 SNEGSKA (reference sequence). The CDR3 here is CSASGTDSYEQYF. CDR3 sequence (DNA): TGCAGTGCTTCCGGGACAGACTCCTACGAGCAGTACTTC.

This clonotype appeared a single time. This rearrangement joins TRBV4-3 to TRBJ1-1; tentatively, D is TRBD1 (5 bases). Deletions cut 0 bases from V and 3 bases from J, with 14 bases between. The CDR3 contains 16 residues. CDR1 is LGHNA, CDR2 YSLEER, per germline. The CDR3 DNA is TGCGCCAGCAGCCAAGATCGGAGGGGTGGGGACACTGAAGCTTTCTTT. Protein product: CASSQDRRGGDTEAFF.

This clonotype was seen a handful of times. The chain carries TRBV19 and TRBJ2-7, with D possibly matching TRBD2 (5 bases). Germline V gives CDR1 LNHDA, CDR2 SQIVND (reference sequence). The V end lost 1 base, the J end lost 6 bases, and 10 bases lay between the germline ends. This CDR3 spans 13 amino acids. CDR3 protein: CASSIGGSSEQYV. CDR3 nucleotides: TGTGCCAGTAGTATAGGAGGGTCCAGCGAGCAGTACGTC.

The rearrangement links TRBV13 to TRBJ1-6; D uncertain. There are 14 residues in the CDR3. V gave up 0 bases and J gave up 7 bases, with 7 bases separating them. The germline V gene encodes CDR1 PRHDT and CDR2 FYEKMQ (reference sequence). The CDR3 loop is CASSLGKLNSPLHF. Written as DNA, the CDR3 is TGTGCCAGCAGCTTAGGGAAACTGAATTCACCCCTCCACTTT.

This chain connects TRBV7-9 to TRBJ2-2; 9 positions match TRBD1. Unmatched junction bases numbered 4, after V lost 2 bases and J lost 6 bases. The CDR3 runs to 15 residues. Germline assignment: CDR1 SEHNR and CDR2 FQNEAQ (reference sequence). The DNA for the CDR3 is TGTGCCAGCAGCTTACCGACAGGGGGGCCCGGGGAGCTGTTTTTT. Its translation: CASSLPTGGPGELFF.

The CDR3 here is CASSLEEGSNEKLFF. CDR3 nucleotides: TGTGCCAGCAGCTTAGAAGAGGGGTCTAATGAAAAACTGTTTTTT. This rearrangement joins TRBV9 to TRBJ1-4, with a weak D call TRBD1 (5 bases). CDR3 size: 15 residues. Trimming took off 4 bases at V and 3 bases at J, with 13 bases between the two ends. Germline assignment: CDR1 SGDLS and CDR2 YYNGEE.

J is TRBJ2-3 and V is TRBV30; 10 bases align to TRBD2. CDR3 length: 14 residues. With V trimmed by 0 bases and J by 5 bases, 2 bases remained unmatched. Germline loops: CDR1 GTSNPN, CDR2 SVGIG (reference sequence). The CDR3 here is CAWSVLAGVDTQYF. For the CDR3, the DNA is TGTGCCTGGAGTGTCCTAGCGGGGGTAGATACGCAGTATTTT.

The rearrangement joins TRBV4-3 to TRBJ2-3, with 7 bases fitting TRBD1. The CDR3 has 15 residues. J lost 2 bases, V lost 4 bases, and 6 bases had no gene match. Germline CDR1 LGHNA, CDR2 YSLEER. The CDR3 sequence is CASSPDGTATDTQYF. As DNA, the CDR3 is TGCGCCAGCAGCCCCGACGGGACAGCCACAGATACGCAGTATTTT.

This sequence joins TRBV20-1 and TRBJ2-1; tentatively, D is TRBD1 (5 bases). Trimming shortened V by 5 bases and J by 4 bases, and 21 bases separated the two germline ends. There are 16 residues in the CDR3. Per germline, CDR1 DFQATT and CDR2 SNEGSKA (reference sequence). CDR3 loop: CSAGLVGVARYNEQFF. CDR3 in DNA: TGCAGTGCTGGGCTAGTAGGGGTAGCCAGGTACAATGAGCAGTTCTTC.

The chain employs TRBV27 and TRBJ2-7, with 8 nucleotides matching TRBD1. Looked up from germline, CDR1 is MNHEY and CDR2 is SMNVEV (reference sequence). The CDR3 length is 15 residues. Trimming at V came to 8 bases and at J to 0 bases, leaving 9 bases not matched to a gene. CDR3 bases: TGTGCCAGCGGTGAGACAGGGGCCAGCTCCTACGAGCAGTACGTC. Amino acid sequence: CASGETGASSYEQYV.

The chain carries TRBV4-3 and TRBJ1-1, with D possibly matching TRBD1 (5 bases). V shed 0 bases and J shed 4 bases, with 9 bases lying between them. CDR3 length equals 14 residues. CDR1 is LGHNA, CDR2 YSLEER, per germline. CDR3 sequence reads: CASSQDWQGTEAFF. The CDR3 region has the DNA TGCGCCAGCAGCCAAGACTGGCAGGGCACTGAAGCTTTCTTT.

For the CDR3, the DNA is TGTGCCAGCAGTTATGGAGGTAGCACAGATACGCAGTATTTT. It translates to CASSYGGSTDTQYF. The chain is built from TRBV6-5 and TRBJ2-3, with D perhaps matching TRBD2 (5 bases). Germline V gene lookup returns CDR1 MNHEY and CDR2 SVGAGI. V lost 3 bases to trimming and J lost 0 bases, with 7 bases between them. The CDR3 is 14 residues long.

The chain recombines TRBV29-1 with TRBJ1-2, with D perhaps matching TRBD1 (5 bases). CDR3 length equals 12 residues. The V and J ends lost 3 bases and 8 bases respectively, with 13 bases between them. The V gene's germline CDR1 is SQVTM and CDR2 ANQGSEA. This CDR3 reads CSVDGQGYGYTF. The CDR3 DNA reads TGCAGCGTTGATGGTCAGGGTTACGGCTACACCTTC.

This chain connects TRBV6-4 to TRBJ2-5, with unresolved D. Trimming stripped 7 bases from V and 4 bases from J, with 7 bases between. The CDR3 length is 11 residues. CDR1 and CDR2 (germline): MRHNA, SNTAGT. The CDR3: CASTSPETQYF. The CDR3 DNA follows: TGTGCCAGCACTTCACCAGAGACCCAGTACTTC.

The rearrangement joins TRBV4-1 to TRBJ2-7; 7 bases align to TRBD1. The germline CDR1 and CDR2 sequences are MGHRA and YSYEKL. V shed 1 base and J 3 bases; nucleotides not matched to a gene: 3. CDR3 size: 14 residues. The CDR3 bases are TGCGCCAGCAGCCAAGTCCAGGGGGACTACGAGCAGTACTTC. Translating gives CASSQVQGDYEQYF.

The gene calls are TRBV19 and TRBJ2-5, with TRBD2 as a possible D gene (7 bases). V was trimmed by 4 bases and J by 2 bases, leaving 17 bases between them. This CDR3 spans 16 amino acids. The germline CDR1 and CDR2 sequences are LNHDA and SQIVND (reference sequence). The DNA for the CDR3 is TGTGCCAGTAGTACAACAGGGTGGGGAGGGCAAGAGACCCAGTACTTC. It encodes CASSTTGWGGQETQYF.

This rearrangement joins TRBV7-9 to TRBJ1-1; possible D gene TRBD1, 6 bases. The CDR3 length is 19 residues. Between the trimmed V and J ends, which lost 4 bases and 1 base, there was a span of 25 bases. Germline CDR1 SEHNR, CDR2 FQNEAQ (reference sequence). Here the CDR3 reads CASSSGTPVEGSENTEAFF. The DNA of the CDR3 is TGTGCCAGCAGCTCCGGGACACCTGTCGAGGGCAGCGAGAACACTGAAGCTTTCTTT.

The chain employs TRBV4-1 and TRBJ2-3, with 9 nucleotides matching TRBD2. Germline CDR1 MGHRA, CDR2 YSYEKL. V dropped 0 bases and J dropped 6; count of bases not matched to a gene: 4. CDR3 length equals 15 residues. Here the CDR3 reads CASSQDAGLADTQYF. The DNA of the CDR3 is TGCGCCAGCAGCCAAGACGCAGGACTAGCGGATACGCAGTATTTT.

This clonotype was detected only once. This chain uses TRBV7-6 with TRBJ2-7; D may be TRBD1 (6 bases). Germline loops: CDR1 SGHVS, CDR2 FNYEAQ. V was clipped by 5 bases and J by 3 bases, with 11 bases between them. There are 13 residues in the CDR3. This CDR3 is CASSAARGYEQYF. In DNA form, the CDR3 reads TGTGCCAGCAGCGCCGCCAGGGGCTACGAGCAGTACTTC.

The V gene is TRBV28, the J gene TRBJ1-6, with D uncertain. Germline V gene lookup returns CDR1 MDHEN and CDR2 SYDVKM. Trimming cost V 6 bases and J 6 bases, with 12 bases left between them. The CDR3 is 14 residues long. The DNA for the CDR3 is TGTGCCAGCAGCTGGTCGGGCAGTAATTCACCCCTCCACTTT. It codes for CASSWSGSNSPLHF.

DNA of the CDR3: TGCGCCAGCAGCTTGGCAGGACTGGGGACCGAGCAGTACTTC. Protein sequence: CASSLAGLGTEQYF. The gene calls are TRBV5-1 and TRBJ2-7; D tentatively fits TRBD1 or TRBD2 (5 bases each). The germline CDR1 and CDR2 sequences are SGHRS and YFSETQ. Trimming cost V 0 bases and J 6 bases, with 13 bases left between them. This CDR3 region has 14 residues.